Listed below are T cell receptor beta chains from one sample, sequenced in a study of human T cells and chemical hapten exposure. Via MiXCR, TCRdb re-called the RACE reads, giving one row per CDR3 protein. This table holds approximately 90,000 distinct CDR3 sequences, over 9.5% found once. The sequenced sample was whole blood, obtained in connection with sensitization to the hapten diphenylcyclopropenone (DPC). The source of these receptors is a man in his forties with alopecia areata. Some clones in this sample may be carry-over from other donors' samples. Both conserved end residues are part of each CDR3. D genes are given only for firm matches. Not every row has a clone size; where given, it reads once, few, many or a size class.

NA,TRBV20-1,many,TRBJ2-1,TGCAGTGCTAGAGATCGGACCGGGGCGACCAAGGAGCAGTTCTTC,CSARDRTGATKEQFF
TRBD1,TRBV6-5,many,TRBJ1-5,TGTGCCAGCAAAGCAGGGGGCTCGGGCAATCAGCCCCAGCATTTT,CASKAGGSGNQPQHF
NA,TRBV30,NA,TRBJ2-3,TGTGCCTGGAGTGATCTAGCACAAAGGGATACGCAGTATTTT,CAWSDLAQRDTQYF
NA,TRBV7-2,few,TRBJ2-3,TGTGCCAGCAGCCGACAGGCCCCGGGGGCGGGAGGCACAGATACGCAGTATTTT,CASSRQAPGAGGTDTQYF
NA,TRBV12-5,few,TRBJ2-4,TGTGCTAGGACGAACGGACAGCTAGCCAAAAACATTCAGTACTTC,CARTNGQLAKNIQYF
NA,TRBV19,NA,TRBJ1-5,TGTGCCAGTAGTATCGGACAGTTTCCCAATCAGCCCCAGCATTTT,CASSIGQFPNQPQHF
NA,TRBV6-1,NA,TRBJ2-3,TGTGCCAGTTCGCGGAACGAAGATACGCAGTATTTT,CASSRNEDTQYF
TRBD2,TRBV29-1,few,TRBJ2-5,TGCAGCGTCGTTGGACTAGCGGGAGGGCCGGGGCAAGAGACCCAGTACTTC,CSVVGLAGGPGQETQYF
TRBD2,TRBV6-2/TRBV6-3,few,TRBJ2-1,TGTGCCAGCAGTTACGAGCCAGCGGGAGGGCCTAAGTCCTACAATGAGCAGTTCTTC,CASSYEPAGGPKSYNEQFF
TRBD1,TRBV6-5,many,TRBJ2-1,TGTGCCAGCAGTTACACGCCGGGACAGCTCAACAATGAGCAGTTCTTC,CASSYTPGQLNNEQFF
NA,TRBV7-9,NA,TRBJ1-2,TGTGCCAGCAGCCAAACAGGCATAAATAACTATGGCTACACCTTC,CASSQTGINNYGYTF
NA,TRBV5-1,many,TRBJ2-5,TGCGCCAGCAGCTTGGTGGAAGAGACCCAGTACTTC,CASSLVEETQYF
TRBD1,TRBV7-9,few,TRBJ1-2,TGTGCCAGCAGCTTCTCGACAGGGGTCTATGGCTACACCTTC,CASSFSTGVYGYTF
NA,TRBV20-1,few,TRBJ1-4,TGCAGTGCTAGAGATGGGTTCGGAGCAACTAATGAAAAACTGTTTTTT,CSARDGFGATNEKLFF
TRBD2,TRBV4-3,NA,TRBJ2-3,TGCGCCAGCAGCGAAGGACTAGCGGGACCATCGGCAGATACGCAGTATTTT,CASSEGLAGPSADTQYF
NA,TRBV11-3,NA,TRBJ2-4,TGTGCCAGCAGCAGGTCCCAAGGGGCCAAAAACATTCAGTACTTC,CASSRSQGAKNIQYF
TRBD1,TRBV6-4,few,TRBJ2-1,TGTGCCAGCAGTGACTCAAGGACAGGGCTTAACAATGAGCAGTTCTTC,CASSDSRTGLNNEQFF
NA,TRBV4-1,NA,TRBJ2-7,TGCGCCAGCAGCCAAGACTGGGCCTTTAGCGACTCCTACGAGCAGTACTTC,CASSQDWAFSDSYEQYF
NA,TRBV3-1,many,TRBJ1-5,TGTGCCAGCAGCCAAGGGCCTCAAAGCAATCAGCCCCAGCATTTT,CASSQGPQSNQPQHF
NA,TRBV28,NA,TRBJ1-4,TGTGCCAGCAGTTTTAGTTCGGTGTGGGCAACTAATGAAAAACTGTTTTTT,CASSFSSVWATNEKLFF
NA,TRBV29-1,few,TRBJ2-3,TGCAGCGTTGAATGGGGAGATACGCAGTATTTT,CSVEWGDTQYF
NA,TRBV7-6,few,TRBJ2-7,TGTGCCAGCAGCCTGAACCGGGACCGATACGAGCAGTACTTC,CASSLNRDRYEQYF
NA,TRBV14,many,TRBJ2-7,TGTGCCAGCAGCCAAGAATTACCCGGTCTCGGGTACGAGCAGTACTTC,CASSQELPGLGYEQYF
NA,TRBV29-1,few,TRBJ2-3,TGCAGCGGGGATGGGGGGACCACCACAGATACGCAGTATTTT,CSGDGGTTTDTQYF
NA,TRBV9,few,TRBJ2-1,TGTGCCAGCAGCGTAGATCGCGTTCAGTTCTTC,CASSVDRVQFF
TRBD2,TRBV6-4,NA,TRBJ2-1,TGTGCCAGCAGTTTTCTCCCCCTAGCGGGAGGGTCCTACAATGAGCAGTTCTTC,CASSFLPLAGGSYNEQFF
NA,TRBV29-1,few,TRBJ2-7,TGCAGCGTTGAGGAGCTCGGGACAACCTACGAGCAGTACTTC,CSVEELGTTYEQYF
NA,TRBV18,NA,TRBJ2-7,TGTGCCAGCTCATCCCCGGACAAGAGCTCCTACGAGCAGTACTTC,CASSSPDKSSYEQYF
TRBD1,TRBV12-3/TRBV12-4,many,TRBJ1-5,TGTGCCAGCAGTACAGGGGAGAATCAGCCCCAGCATTTT,CASSTGENQPQHF
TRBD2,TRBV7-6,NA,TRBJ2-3,TGTGCCAGCAGCTTGCCCAGGACTAGCGGCACAGATACGCAGTATTTT,CASSLPRTSGTDTQYF
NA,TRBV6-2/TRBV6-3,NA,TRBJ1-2,TGTGCCAGCAGTTCGCACTTCTATGGCTACACCTTC,CASSSHFYGYTF
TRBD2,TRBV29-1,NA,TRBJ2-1,TGCAGCGTTGCCAGCGGGAGAAGCTCCTACAATGAGCAGTTCTTC,CSVASGRSSYNEQFF
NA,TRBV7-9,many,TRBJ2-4,TGTGCCAGCAGCCCCGACGCTGTAAAAAACATTCAGTACTTC,CASSPDAVKNIQYF
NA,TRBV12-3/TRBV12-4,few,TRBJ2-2,TGTGCCAGCAGTTTAGACAGGACCGGGGAGCTGTTTTTT,CASSLDRTGELFF
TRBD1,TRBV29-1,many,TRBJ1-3,TGCAGCGTTGAAGATGTTGGGACAGGGATCGGAAACACCATATATTTT,CSVEDVGTGIGNTIYF
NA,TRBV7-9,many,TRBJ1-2,TGTGCCAGCAGCCCCGGGGCCACTAACTATGGCTACACCTTC,CASSPGATNYGYTF
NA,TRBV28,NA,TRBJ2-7,TGTGCCAGCAGTACCATCCCGACGGGTAAGGACGAGCAGTACTTC,CASSTIPTGKDEQYF
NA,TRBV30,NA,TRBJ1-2,TGTGCCTGGAGTGTCGGGGAGGGCTACACCTTC,CAWSVGEGYTF
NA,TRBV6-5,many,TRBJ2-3,TGTGCCAGCAGCCGATGGCCAGGGGAGACAGATACGCAGTATTTT,CASSRWPGETDTQYF
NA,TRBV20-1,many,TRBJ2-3,TGCAGTGCTCAACTCACTAAATCCACAGATACGCAGTATTTT,CSAQLTKSTDTQYF
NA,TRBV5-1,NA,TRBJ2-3,TGCGCCAGCAGCTTCGGTAGGCCCACAGATACGCAGTATTTT,CASSFGRPTDTQYF
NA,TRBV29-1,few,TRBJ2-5,TGCAGCGTTGCTGCGTACCAAGAGACCCAGTACTTC,CSVAAYQETQYF
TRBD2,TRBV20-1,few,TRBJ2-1,TGCAGTGCTTCCGGGACTAGCGGATACAATGAGCAGTTCTTC,CSASGTSGYNEQFF
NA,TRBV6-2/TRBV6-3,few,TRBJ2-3,TGTGCCAGCAGTTACGTCGGGTCCAACACAGATACGCAGTATTTT,CASSYVGSNTDTQYF
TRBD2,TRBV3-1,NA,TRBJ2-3,TGTGCCAGCAGCCTAATAGCGGGAGGCGCAGATACGCAGTATTTT,CASSLIAGGADTQYF
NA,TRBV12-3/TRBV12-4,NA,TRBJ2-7,TGTGCCAGCAAGGCCCGAAGGGGAAACTCCTACGAGCAGTACTTC,CASKARRGNSYEQYF
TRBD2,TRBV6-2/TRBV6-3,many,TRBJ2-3,TGTGCCAGCAGACCGAGCGGGATTGGCGCAGATACGCAGTATTTT,CASRPSGIGADTQYF
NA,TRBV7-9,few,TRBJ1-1,TGTGCCAGCAGCTTAGCGGGGAGGACGACTGTGAACACTGAAGCTTTCTTT,CASSLAGRTTVNTEAFF